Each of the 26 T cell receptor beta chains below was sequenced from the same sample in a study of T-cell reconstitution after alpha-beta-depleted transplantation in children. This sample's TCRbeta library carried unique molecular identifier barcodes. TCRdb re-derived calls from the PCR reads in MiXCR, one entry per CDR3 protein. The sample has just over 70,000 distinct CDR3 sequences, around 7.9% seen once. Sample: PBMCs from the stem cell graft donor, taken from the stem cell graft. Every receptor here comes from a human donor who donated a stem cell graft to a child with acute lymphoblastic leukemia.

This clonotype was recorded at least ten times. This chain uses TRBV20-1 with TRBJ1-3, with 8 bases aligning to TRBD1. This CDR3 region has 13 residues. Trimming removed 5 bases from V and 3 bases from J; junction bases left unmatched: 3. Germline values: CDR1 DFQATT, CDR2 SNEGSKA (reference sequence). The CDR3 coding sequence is TGCAGTGCTTTGGACAGGGTTGGAAACACCATATATTTT. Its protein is CSALDRVGNTIYF.

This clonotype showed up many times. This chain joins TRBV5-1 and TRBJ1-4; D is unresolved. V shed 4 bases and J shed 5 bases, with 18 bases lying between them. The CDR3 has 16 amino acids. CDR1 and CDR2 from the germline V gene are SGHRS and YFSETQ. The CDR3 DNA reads TGCGCCAGCAGCCCCCTCCAAACTGAATCAAATGAAAAACTGTTTTTT. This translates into CASSPLQTESNEKLFF.

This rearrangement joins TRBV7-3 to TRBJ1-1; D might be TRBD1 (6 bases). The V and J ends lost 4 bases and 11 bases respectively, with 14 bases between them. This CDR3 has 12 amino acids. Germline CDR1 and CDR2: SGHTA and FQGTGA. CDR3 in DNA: TGTGCCAGCAGCTCGTCGCAGGGGAAGGCTTTCTTT. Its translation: CASSSSQGKAFF.

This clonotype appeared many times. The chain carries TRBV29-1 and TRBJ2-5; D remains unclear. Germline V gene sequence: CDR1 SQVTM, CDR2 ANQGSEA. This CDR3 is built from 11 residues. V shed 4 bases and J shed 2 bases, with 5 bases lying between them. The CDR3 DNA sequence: TGCAGCGTTGGAAAACAAGAGACCCAGTACTTC. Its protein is CSVGKQETQYF.

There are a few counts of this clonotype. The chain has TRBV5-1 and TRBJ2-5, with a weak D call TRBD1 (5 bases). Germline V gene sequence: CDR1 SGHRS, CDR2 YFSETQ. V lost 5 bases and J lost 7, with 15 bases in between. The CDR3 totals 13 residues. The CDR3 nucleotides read TGCGCCAGCAGACCGACAGAAAGAGTGACCCAGTACTTC. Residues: CASRPTERVTQYF.

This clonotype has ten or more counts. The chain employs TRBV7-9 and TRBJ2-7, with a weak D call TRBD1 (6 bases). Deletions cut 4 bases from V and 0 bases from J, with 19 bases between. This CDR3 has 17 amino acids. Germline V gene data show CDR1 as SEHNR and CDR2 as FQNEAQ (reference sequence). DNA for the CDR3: TGTGCCAGCAGCTCAAGTAAACAGGGAAGGGTCTCCTACGAGCAGTACTTC. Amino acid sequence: CASSSSKQGRVSYEQYF. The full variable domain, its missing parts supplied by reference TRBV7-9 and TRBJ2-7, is DTGVSQNPRHKITKRGQNVTFRCDPISEHNRLYWYRQTLGQGPEFLTYFQNEAQLEKSRLLSDRFSAERPKGSFSTLEIQRTEQGDSAMYLCASSSSKQGRVSYEQYFGPGTRLTVT.

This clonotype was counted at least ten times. CDR3 in amino acids: CASRGGELAKNIQYF. CDR3 DNA sequence: TGTGCCAGCAGGGGGGGGGAGCTAGCCAAAAACATTCAGTACTTC. V and J are TRBV12-3 or TRBV12-4 and TRBJ2-4; TRBD2 matches 7 bases. The length of the CDR3 is 15 residues. Losses at the gene ends were 6 bases for V and 0 bases for J; bases not matched to a gene: 5.

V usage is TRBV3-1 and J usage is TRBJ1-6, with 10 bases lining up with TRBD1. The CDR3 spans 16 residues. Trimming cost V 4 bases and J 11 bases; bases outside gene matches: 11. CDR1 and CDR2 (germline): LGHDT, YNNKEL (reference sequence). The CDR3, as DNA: TGTGCCAGCAGCCGGGTGCAGGGGACAGGGGCGGCACCCCTCCACTTT. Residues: CASSRVQGTGAAPLHF.

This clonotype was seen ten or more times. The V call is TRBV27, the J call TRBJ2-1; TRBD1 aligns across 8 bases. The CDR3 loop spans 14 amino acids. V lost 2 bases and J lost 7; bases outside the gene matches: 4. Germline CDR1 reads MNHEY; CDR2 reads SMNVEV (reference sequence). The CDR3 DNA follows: TGTGCCAGCAGTTTAGACAGGGGAGCTAATGAGCAGTTCTTC. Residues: CASSLDRGANEQFF.

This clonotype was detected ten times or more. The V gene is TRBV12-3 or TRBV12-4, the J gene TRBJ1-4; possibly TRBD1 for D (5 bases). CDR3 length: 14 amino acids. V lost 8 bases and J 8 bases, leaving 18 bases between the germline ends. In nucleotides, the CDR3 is TGTGCCAGCTGCCCGGGGGGGAGTCTGGAAAAACTGTTTTTT. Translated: CASCPGGSLEKLFF.

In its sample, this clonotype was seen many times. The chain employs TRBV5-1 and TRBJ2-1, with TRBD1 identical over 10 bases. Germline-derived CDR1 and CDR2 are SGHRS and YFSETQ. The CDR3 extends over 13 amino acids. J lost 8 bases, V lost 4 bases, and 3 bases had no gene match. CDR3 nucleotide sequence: TGCGCCAGCAGCCGGGACAGGGGTCATGAGCAGTTCTTC. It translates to CASSRDRGHEQFF.

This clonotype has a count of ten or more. In nucleotides, the CDR3 is TGTGCCAGCAGCCTAGGACAGGGTGGCTACACCTTC. Amino acid sequence: CASSLGQGGYTF. This rearrangement joins TRBV7-8 to TRBJ1-2; 8 bases line up with TRBD1. The germline V gene has CDR1 SGHVS and CDR2 FQNEAQ. CDR3 length equals 12 residues. The V gene end was trimmed by 5 bases and the J gene end by 7 bases; junction bases not matched to a gene: 3.

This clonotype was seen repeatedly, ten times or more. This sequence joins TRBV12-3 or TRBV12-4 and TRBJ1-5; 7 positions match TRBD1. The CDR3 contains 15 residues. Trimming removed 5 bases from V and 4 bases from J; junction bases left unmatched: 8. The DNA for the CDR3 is TGTGCCAGCAGTGGAGGGGGCGGAGAGAATCAGCCCCAGCATTTT. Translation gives CASSGGGGENQPQHF.

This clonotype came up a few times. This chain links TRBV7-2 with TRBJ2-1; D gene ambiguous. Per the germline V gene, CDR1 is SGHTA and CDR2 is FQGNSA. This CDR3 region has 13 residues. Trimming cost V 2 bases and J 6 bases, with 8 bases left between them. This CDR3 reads CASSLSIPNEQFF. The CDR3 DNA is TGTGCCAGCAGCTTATCCATACCCAATGAGCAGTTCTTC.

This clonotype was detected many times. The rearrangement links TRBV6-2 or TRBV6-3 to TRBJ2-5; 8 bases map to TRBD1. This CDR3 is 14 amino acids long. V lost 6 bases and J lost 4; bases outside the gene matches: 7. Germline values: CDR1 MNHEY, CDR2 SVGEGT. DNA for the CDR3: TGTGCCAGCAGGAGGACAGGGTCGGGAGAGACCCAGTACTTC. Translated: CASRRTGSGETQYF.

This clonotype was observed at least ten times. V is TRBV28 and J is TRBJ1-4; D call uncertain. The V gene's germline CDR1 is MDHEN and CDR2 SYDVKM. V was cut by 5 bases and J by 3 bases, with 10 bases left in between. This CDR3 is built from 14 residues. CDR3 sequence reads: CASSPPTANEKLFF. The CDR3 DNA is TGTGCCAGCAGTCCCCCCACGGCTAATGAAAAACTGTTTTTT.

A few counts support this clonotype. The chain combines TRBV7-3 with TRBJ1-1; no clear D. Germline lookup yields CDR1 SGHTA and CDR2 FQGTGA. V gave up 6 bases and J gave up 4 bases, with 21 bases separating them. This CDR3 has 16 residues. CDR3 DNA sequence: TGTGCCAGCAGTTCGGACCCGGGGATGTCCAGCACTGAAGCTTTCTTT. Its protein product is CASSSDPGMSSTEAFF.

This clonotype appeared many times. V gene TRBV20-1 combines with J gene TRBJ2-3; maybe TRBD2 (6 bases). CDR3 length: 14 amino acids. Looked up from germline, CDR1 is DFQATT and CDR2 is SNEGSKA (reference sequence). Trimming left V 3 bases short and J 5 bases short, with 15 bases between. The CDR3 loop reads CSASILAGRDTQYF. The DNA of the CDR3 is TGCAGTGCTAGTATACTAGCCGGTCGAGATACGCAGTATTTT.

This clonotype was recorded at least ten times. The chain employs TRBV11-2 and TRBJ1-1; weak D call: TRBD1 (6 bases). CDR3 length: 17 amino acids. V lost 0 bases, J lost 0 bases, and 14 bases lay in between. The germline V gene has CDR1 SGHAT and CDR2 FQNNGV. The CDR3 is CASSLDGTGSMNTEAFF. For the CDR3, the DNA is TGTGCCAGCAGCTTAGATGGTACAGGGAGCATGAACACTGAAGCTTTCTTT.

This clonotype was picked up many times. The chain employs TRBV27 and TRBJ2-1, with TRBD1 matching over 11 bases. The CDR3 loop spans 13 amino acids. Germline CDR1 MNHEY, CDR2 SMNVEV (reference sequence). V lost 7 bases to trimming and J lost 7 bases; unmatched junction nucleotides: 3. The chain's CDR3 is CASKGQGANEQFF. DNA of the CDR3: TGTGCCAGCAAAGGACAGGGGGCGAATGAGCAGTTCTTC.

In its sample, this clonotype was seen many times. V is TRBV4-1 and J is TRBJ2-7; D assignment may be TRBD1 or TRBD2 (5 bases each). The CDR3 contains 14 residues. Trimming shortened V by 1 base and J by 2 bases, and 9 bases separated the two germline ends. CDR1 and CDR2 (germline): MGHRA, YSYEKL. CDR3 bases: TGCGCCAGCAGCCAAGCGCAGGGACCCTACGAGCAGTACTTC. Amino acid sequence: CASSQAQGPYEQYF.

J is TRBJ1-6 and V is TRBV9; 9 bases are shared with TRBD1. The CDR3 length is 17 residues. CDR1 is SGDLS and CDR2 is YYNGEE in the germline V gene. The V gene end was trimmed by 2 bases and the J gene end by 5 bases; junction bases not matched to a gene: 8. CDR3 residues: CASSVRRDRVDNSPLHF. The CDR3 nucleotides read TGTGCCAGCAGCGTTAGGAGGGACAGGGTGGATAATTCACCCCTCCACTTT.

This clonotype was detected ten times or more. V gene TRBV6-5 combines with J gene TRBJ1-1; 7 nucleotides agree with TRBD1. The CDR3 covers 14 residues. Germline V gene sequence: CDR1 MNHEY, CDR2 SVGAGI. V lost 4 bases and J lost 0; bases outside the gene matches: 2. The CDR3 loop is CASSSGTVNTEAFF. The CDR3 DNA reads TGTGCCAGCAGTTCCGGGACAGTGAACACTGAAGCTTTCTTT.

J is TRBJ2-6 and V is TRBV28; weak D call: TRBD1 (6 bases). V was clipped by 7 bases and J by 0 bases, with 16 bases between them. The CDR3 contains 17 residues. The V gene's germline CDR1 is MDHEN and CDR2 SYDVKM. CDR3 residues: CASKIAGASSGANVLTF. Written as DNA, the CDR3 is TGTGCCAGCAAGATCGCAGGGGCGAGCTCTGGGGCCAACGTCCTGACTTTC.

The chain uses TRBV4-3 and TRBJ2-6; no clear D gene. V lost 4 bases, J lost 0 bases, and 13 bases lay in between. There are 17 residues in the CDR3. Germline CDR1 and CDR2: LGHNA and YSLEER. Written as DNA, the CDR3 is TGCGCCAGCAGCCGAGAGCTTCAGATCTCTGGGGCCAACGTCCTGACTTTC. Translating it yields CASSRELQISGANVLTF.

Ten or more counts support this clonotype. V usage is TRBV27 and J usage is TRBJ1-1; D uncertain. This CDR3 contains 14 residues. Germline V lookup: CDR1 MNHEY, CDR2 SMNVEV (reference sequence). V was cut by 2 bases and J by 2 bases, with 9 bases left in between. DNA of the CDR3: TGTGCCAGCAGTTTAGTCGGGCAAAACACTGAAGCTTTCTTT. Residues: CASSLVGQNTEAFF.